This T cell receptor (beta chain) originates from a study of blood T cell repertoires in COVID-19. Profiling relied on immunoSEQ multiplex PCR, and the TCRdb table lists in-frame clones only, not all of them. The table shows roughly 110,000 clones, with over 80% occurring only once. CDR1 is GTSNPN and CDR2 is SVGIG in the germline V gene (reference sequence). V was shortened by 8 bases and J by 4 bases, with 11 bases between the two germline ends. The length of the CDR3 is 11 residues. V is TRBV30 and J is TRBJ1-2; tentative D call: TRBD1 (5 bases). This TCR derives from a woman aged 25-40 years with acute or convalescent COVID-19. Sequencing was carried out using peripheral blood. The CDR3 DNA reads as TGTGCCGGAAGGGGCCCCTATGGCTACACCTTC. Translation gives CAGRGPYGYTF.